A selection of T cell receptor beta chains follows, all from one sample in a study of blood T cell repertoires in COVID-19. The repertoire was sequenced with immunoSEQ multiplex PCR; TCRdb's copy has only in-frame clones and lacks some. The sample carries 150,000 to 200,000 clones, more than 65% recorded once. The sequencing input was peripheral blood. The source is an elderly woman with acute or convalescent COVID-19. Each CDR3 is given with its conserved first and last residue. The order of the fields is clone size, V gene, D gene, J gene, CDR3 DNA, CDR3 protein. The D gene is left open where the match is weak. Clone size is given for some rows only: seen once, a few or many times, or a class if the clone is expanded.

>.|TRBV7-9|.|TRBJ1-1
TGTGCCAGCAGCTTAGCAACAGCGAACACTGAAGCTTTCTTT
CASSLATANTEAFF
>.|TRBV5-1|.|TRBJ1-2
TGCGCCAGCAGCTTGGCCCTGGGAGATCTAGGCTACACCTTC
CASSLALGDLGYTF
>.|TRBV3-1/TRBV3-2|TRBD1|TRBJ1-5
TGTGCCAGCAGCCAAGATTCAGGGGGAGTTCAGCCCCAGCATTTT
CASSQDSGGVQPQHF
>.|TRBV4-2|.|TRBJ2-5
TGTGCCAGCAGCCTTTCGGGAGTAATGAAGACCCAGTACTTC
CASSLSGVMKTQYF
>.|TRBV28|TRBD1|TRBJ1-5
TGTGCCAGCAGGGGAACAGGGGGAGGTAATCAGCCCCAGCATTTT
CASRGTGGGNQPQHF
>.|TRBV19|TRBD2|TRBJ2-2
TGTGCCAGTTCTCAGACTAGCGGAAACACCGGGGAGCTGTTTTTT
CASSQTSGNTGELFF
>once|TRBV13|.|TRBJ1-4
TGTGCCAGCACCCCACCAGGGGTCACGGGTGAAAAACTGTTTTTT
CASTPPGVTGEKLFF
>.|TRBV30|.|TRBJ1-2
TGTGCCTGGAGTCGGGAGGTGAGGGGTGGCTACACCTTC
CAWSREVRGGYTF
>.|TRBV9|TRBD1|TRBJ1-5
TGTGCCAGCAGCGAAGGACAGGGGAGCAATCAGCCCCAGCATTTT
CASSEGQGSNQPQHF
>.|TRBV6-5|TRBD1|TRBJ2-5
TGTGCCAGCGGGGACAGGGGGGAGACCCAGTACTTC
CASGDRGETQYF
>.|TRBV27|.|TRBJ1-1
TGTGCCAGCAGTTTCGGGACTAACACTGAAGCTTTCTTT
CASSFGTNTEAFF
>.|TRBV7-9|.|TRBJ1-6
TGTGCCAGCAGCTTAATGGGAGTTAATTCACCCCTCCACTTT
CASSLMGVNSPLHF
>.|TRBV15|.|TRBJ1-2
TGTGCCACCAGCAGACCCCAGGGGATTAGCTATGGCTACACCTTC
CATSRPQGISYGYTF
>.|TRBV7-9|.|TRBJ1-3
TGTGCCAGCAGCTTATTGGCAGTTTCTGGAAACACCATATATTTT
CASSLLAVSGNTIYF
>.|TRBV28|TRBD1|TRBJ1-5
TGTGCCAGCAGGGGGGGACAGCACAATCAGCCCCAGCATTTT
CASRGGQHNQPQHF
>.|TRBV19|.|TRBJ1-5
TGTGCCAGTAGTATGGGGCAGGCAATCTATAGCAATCAGCCCCAGCATTTT
CASSMGQAIYSNQPQHF
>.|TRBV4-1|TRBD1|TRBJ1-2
TGCGCCAGCAGCCAAGCAGGGACAGGGCAAGAAGGCTACACCTTC
CASSQAGTGQEGYTF
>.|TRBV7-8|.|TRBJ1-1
TGTGCCAGCAGCCCGCAGCCAGGGTCCACTGAAGCTTTCTTT
CASSPQPGSTEAFF
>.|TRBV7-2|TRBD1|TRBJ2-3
TGTGCCAGCAGCCTCCAGGGGGCGCAGGTGGTAGATACGCAGTATTTT
CASSLQGAQVVDTQYF
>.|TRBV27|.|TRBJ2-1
TGTGCCAGCAGTCGAAAAGCGGGCTCCTACAATGAGCAGTTCTTC
CASSRKAGSYNEQFF